This T cell receptor (beta chain) derives from a study of CD8 T cells in Susac syndrome. Reverse transcription of about 0.45 to 1 ug RNA was performed with random hexamers. Amplification of TCR beta CDR3 was carried out by immunoSEQ multiplex PCR, which covered 54 Vbeta and 13 Jbeta segments. TCRdb re-called the immunoSEQ multiplex PCR reads through MiXCR, storing one row per CDR3 protein. The sample has around 120,000 distinct CDR3 sequences, 85% to 95% seen once; the top ten hold just under 0.095%. Germline CDR1 ENHRY, CDR2 SYGVKD. CDR3 size: 15 residues. J was trimmed by 4 bases and V by 4 bases; bases with no gene match: 7.

The rearrangement links TRBV10-3 to TRBJ2-5; 9 bases are shared with TRBD1. The TCR was taken from a human donor with multiple sclerosis. Sequencing used CD4+ T cells from PBMCs. The CDR3 region is CAISARTGELETQYF. Here the CDR3 DNA reads TGTGCCATCAGTGCCCGGACAGGGGAGTTAGAGACCCAGTACTTC.